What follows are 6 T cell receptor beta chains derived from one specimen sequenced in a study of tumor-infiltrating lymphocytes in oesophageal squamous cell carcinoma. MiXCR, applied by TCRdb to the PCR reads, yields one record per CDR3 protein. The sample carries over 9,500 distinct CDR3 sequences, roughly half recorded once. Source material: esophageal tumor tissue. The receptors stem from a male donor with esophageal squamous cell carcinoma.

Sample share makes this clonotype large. The CDR3 nucleotides read TGTGCCAGCAGCTTCGACGGCGGGACCCAGTACTTC. It specifies CASSFDGGTQYF. This chain connects TRBV11-3 to TRBJ2-5; D is uncertain. From germline, CDR1 is SGHNT and CDR2 YENEEA. The CDR3 is 12 amino acids. V was trimmed by 3 bases and J by 7 bases, leaving 9 bases between them.

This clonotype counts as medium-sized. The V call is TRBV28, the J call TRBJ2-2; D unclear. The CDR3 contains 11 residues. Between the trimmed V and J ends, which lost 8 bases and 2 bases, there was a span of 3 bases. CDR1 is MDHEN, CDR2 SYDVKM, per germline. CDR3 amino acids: CASANTGELFF. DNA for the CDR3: TGTGCCAGCGCAAACACCGGGGAGCTGTTTTTT.

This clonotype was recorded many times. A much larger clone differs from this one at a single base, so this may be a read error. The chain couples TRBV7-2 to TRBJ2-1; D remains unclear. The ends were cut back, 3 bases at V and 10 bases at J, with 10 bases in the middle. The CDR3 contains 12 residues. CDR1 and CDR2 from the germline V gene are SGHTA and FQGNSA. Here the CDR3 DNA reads TGTGCCAGCAGCTTGAGGCCCGGGGAGCAGTTCTTC. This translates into CASSLRPGEQFF. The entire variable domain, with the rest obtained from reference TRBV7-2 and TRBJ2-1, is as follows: GAGVSQSPSNKVTEKGKDVELRCDPISGHTALYWYRQSLGQGLEFLIYFQGNSAPDKSGLPSDRFSAERTGGSVSTLTIQRTQQEDSAVYLCASSLRPGEQFFGPGTRLTVL.

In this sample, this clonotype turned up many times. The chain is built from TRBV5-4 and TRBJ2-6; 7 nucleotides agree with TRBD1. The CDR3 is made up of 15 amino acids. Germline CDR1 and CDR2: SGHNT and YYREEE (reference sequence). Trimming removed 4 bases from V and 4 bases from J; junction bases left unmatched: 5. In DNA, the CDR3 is TGTGCCAGCAGCATACAGGGGTCAGGGGCCAACGTCCTGACTTTC. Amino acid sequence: CASSIQGSGANVLTF.

The CDR3 DNA follows: TGTGCCAGCAGCTTAGAACTTTACGAGCAGTACTTC. This gives the protein CASSLELYEQYF. This chain uses TRBV7-3 with TRBJ2-7; D gene unclear. The CDR3 runs to 12 residues. Germline V gene sequence: CDR1 SGHTA, CDR2 FQGTGA. Trimming removed 2 bases from V and 4 bases from J, with 6 bases in between.

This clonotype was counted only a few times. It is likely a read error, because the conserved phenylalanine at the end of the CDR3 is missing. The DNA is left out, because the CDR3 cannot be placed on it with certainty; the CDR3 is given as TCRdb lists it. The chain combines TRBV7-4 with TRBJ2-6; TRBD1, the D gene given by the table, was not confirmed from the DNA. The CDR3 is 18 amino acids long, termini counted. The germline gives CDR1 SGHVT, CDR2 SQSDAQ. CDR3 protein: CASSSWTVSSYNEQFFGA.